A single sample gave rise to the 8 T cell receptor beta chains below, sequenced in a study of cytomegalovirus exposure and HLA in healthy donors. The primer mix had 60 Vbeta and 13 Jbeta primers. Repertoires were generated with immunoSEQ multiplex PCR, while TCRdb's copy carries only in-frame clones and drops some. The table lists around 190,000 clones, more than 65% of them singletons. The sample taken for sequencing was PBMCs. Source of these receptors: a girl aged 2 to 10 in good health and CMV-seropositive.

The CDR3 DNA reads as TGCGCCAGCAGCCAACTAGGACTAGTTTCCAATGAGCAGTTCTTC. It is translated as CASSQLGLVSNEQFF. The genes are TRBV4-1 and TRBJ2-1, with 7 bases lining up with TRBD2. This CDR3 is built from 15 residues. CDR1 and CDR2 from the germline V gene are MGHRA and YSYEKL. V lost 2 bases, J lost 6 bases, and 7 bases stayed unmatched.

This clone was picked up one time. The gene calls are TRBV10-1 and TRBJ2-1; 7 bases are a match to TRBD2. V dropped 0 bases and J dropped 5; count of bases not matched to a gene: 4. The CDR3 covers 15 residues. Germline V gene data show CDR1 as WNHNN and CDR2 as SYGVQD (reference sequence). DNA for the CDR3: TGCGCCAGCAGTGAGTCGGGGGGGGTTAACAATGAGCAGTTCTTC. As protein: CASSESGGVNNEQFF.

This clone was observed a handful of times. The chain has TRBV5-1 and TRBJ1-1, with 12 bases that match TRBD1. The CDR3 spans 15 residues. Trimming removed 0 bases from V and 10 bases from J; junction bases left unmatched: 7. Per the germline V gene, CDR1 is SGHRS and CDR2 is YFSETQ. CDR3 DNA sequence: TGCGCCAGCAGCTTGGTGGGACAGGGGGCCGGGGGAGCTTTCTTT. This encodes CASSLVGQGAGGAFF. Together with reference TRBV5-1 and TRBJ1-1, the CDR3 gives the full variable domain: KAGVTQTPRYLIKTRGQQVTLSCSPISGHRSVSWYQQTPGQGLQFLFEYFSETQRNKGNFPGRFSGRQFSNSRSEMNVSTLELGDSALYLCASSLVGQGAGGAFFGQGTRLTVV.

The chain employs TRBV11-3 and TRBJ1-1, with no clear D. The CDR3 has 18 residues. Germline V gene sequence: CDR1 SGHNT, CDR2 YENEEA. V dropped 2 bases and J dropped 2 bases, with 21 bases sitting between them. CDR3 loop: CASSLYPPEGRGNTEAFF. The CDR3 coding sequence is TGTGCCAGCAGCTTATATCCCCCGGAGGGTCGGGGTAACACTGAAGCTTTCTTT.

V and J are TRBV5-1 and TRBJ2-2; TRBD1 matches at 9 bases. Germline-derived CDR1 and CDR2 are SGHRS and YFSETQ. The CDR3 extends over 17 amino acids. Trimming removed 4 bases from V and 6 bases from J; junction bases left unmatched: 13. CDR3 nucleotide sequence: TGCGCCAGCAGCAAAAAAAGTCCGGGACAGGGACCCGGGGAGCTGTTTTTT. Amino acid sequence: CASSKKSPGQGPGELFF.

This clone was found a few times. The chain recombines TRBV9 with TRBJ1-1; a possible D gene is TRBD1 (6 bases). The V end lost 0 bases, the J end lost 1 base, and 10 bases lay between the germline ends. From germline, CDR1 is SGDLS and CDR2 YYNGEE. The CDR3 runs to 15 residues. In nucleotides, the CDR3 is TGTGCCAGCAGCGTAGGAGGGACACAGAACACTGAAGCTTTCTTT. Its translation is CASSVGGTQNTEAFF.

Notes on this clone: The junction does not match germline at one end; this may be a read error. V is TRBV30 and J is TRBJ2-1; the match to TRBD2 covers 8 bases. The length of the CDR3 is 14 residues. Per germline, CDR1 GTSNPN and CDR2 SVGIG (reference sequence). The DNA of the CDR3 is TGTGCGTGGAGAGGCGGGGGGCGGGACCAAAAGCAGTTCTTC. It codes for CAWRGGGRDQKQFF.

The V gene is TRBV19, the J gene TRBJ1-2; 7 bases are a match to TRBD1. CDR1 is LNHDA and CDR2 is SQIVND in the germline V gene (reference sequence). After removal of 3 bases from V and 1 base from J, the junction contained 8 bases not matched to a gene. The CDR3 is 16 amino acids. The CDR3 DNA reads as TGTGCCAGTAGTATGCCTTACAGGGGCCGTAACTATGGCTACACCTTC. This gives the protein CASSMPYRGRNYGYTF. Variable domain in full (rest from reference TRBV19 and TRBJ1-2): DGGITQSPKYLFRKEGQNVTLSCEQNLNHDAMYWYRQDPGQGLRLIYYSQIVNDFQKGDIAEGYSVSREKKESFPLTVTSAQKNPTAFYLCASSMPYRGRNYGYTFGSGTRLTVV.